One and the same sample provided the 29 T cell receptor beta chains below, sequenced in a study of Siglec-9 on CD8 T cells in melanoma. Measured with immunoSEQ multiplex PCR; TCRdb has only the in-frame clones, and not every one. The sample yields around 30,000 clones, more than 80% seen once. Sequences were obtained from Siglec-9- CD8+ T cells sorted from blood. The receptors originated from a human donor in good health.

The V call is TRBV7-9, the J call TRBJ2-3; the match to TRBD2 covers 14 bases. The V and J ends lost 6 bases and 4 bases, in that order; junction bases with no gene match: 15. Germline CDR1 is SEHNR and CDR2 is FQNEAQ (reference sequence). The CDR3 has 19 amino acids. CDR3 nucleotide sequence: TGTGCCAGCAGGTATACCGGGACTAGCGGGAGAGGTCGGTCAGATACGCAGTATTTT. It is translated as CASRYTGTSGRGRSDTQYF.

This chain connects TRBV9 to TRBJ2-1; TRBD1 might be the D (8 bases). The germline V gene encodes CDR1 SGDLS and CDR2 YYNGEE. This CDR3 is 16 amino acids long. V gave up 4 bases and J gave up 5 bases, with 19 bases separating them. The CDR3 loop reads CASSLERDRSNNEQFF. The CDR3 DNA reads as TGTGCCAGCAGCCTGGAGCGGGACAGGAGTAACAATGAGCAGTTCTTC. Full variable domain (outside the CDR3, taken from reference TRBV9 and TRBJ2-1): DSGVTQTPKHLITATGQRVTLRCSPRSGDLSVYWYQQSLDQGLQFLIQYYNGEERAKGNILERFSAQQFPDLHSELNLSSLELGDSALYFCASSLERDRSNNEQFFGPGTRLTVL.

V and J are TRBV6-5 and TRBJ2-3; D not resolved. V lost 6 bases to trimming and J lost 7 bases, with 11 bases between them. CDR1 is MNHEY, CDR2 SVGAGI, per germline. CDR3 length: 12 residues. CDR3 in DNA: TGTGCCAGCAGAGACCAGCTAAATACGCAGTATTTT. This gives the protein CASRDQLNTQYF.

The count of this clone is one. The chain recombines TRBV10-3 with TRBJ2-5; D not certain. The last part of the DNA fits TRBJ2-7 better; the J call may be wrong. Germline lookup yields CDR1 ENHRY and CDR2 SYGVKD. This CDR3 region has 15 residues. CDR3 residues: CAISESRLPGDEQYF. CDR3 sequence (DNA): TGTGCCATCAGTGAGTCGCGGCTCCCTGGGGACGAGCAGTACTTC.

This clone came up a few times. CDR3 sequence: CASSRGTAEAFF. The CDR3 DNA reads as TGTGCCAGCAGCCGCGGGACAGCCGAAGCTTTCTTT. The V and J genes are TRBV9 and TRBJ1-1; 7 bases align to TRBD1. The V gene end was trimmed by 4 bases and the J gene end by 8 bases; junction bases not matched to a gene: 5. The CDR3 runs 12 residues. CDR1 is SGDLS, CDR2 YYNGEE, per germline.

The chain employs TRBV9 and TRBJ2-3, with a tentative D call TRBD1 (5 bases). CDR1 and CDR2 (germline): SGDLS, YYNGEE. The length of the CDR3 is 15 residues. Between the trimmed V and J ends, which lost 1 base and 0 bases, there was a span of 9 bases. DNA for the CDR3: TGTGCCAGCAGCGTAAGTGGGGCTAGCACAGATACGCAGTATTTT. As protein: CASSVSGASTDTQYF.

The V and J genes are TRBV5-1 and TRBJ1-5; TRBD1 aligns across 12 bases. The CDR3 loop spans 14 amino acids. Germline loops: CDR1 SGHRS, CDR2 YFSETQ. The V segment lost 4 bases and the J segment 6 bases; nucleotides outside the gene matches: 2. Written as DNA, the CDR3 is TGCGCCAGCAGCCTGGGACAGGGGGCTCAGCCCCAGCATTTT. It encodes CASSLGQGAQPQHF.

This clone was detected a few times. The rearrangement joins TRBV19 to TRBJ1-1; D perhaps matches TRBD1 (5 bases). CDR1 is LNHDA and CDR2 is SQIVND in the germline V gene (reference sequence). This CDR3 region has 14 residues. The V end was cut by 10 bases, the J end by 1 base, with 16 bases between. In DNA, the CDR3 is TGTGCCACCAATGCGGGACGGTGGAACACTGAAGCTTTCTTT. Amino acids: CATNAGRWNTEAFF.

The table lists this clone with a few counts. Here the CDR3 reads CAIKSQDRGVDLDGYTF. CDR3 in DNA: TGCGCCATCAAGAGCCAAGACAGGGGAGTTGACCTTGATGGCTACACCTTC. The chain has TRBV10-2 and TRBJ1-2; 8 bases line up with TRBD1. Germline lookup yields CDR1 WSHSY and CDR2 SAAADI. V shed 10 bases and J 6 bases; nucleotides not matched to a gene: 22. CDR3 size: 17 residues.

The V call is TRBV29-1, the J call TRBJ2-1; D is unresolved. The CDR3 is 15 amino acids. Germline lookup yields CDR1 SQVTM and CDR2 ANQGSEA. Trimming stripped 2 bases from V and 2 bases from J, with 13 bases between. The CDR3 sequence: CSVESVQAAYNEQFF. DNA of the CDR3: TGCAGCGTTGAATCCGTCCAGGCGGCCTACAATGAGCAGTTCTTC.

This sequence joins TRBV6-1 and TRBJ1-4, with D hard to call. CDR3 length: 16 amino acids. Trimming removed 0 bases from V and 5 bases from J, with 13 bases in between. CDR1 MNHNS and CDR2 SASEGT come from the germline V gene. The CDR3 here is CASSEARRASNEKLFF. The DNA for the CDR3 is TGTGCCAGCAGTGAAGCGCGTAGGGCATCGAATGAAAAACTGTTTTTT.

This clone appeared a few times. The rearrangement links TRBV5-1 to TRBJ2-1; the match to TRBD1 covers 7 bases. Germline loops: CDR1 SGHRS, CDR2 YFSETQ. The CDR3 runs to 16 residues. The ends lost 5 bases at V and 8 bases at J; junction bases unmatched: 16. CDR3 nucleotides: TGCGCCAGCAGATTATTCGAGACAGGGTATCTCGATGAGCAGTTCTTC. This codes for CASRLFETGYLDEQFF.

The chain recombines TRBV27 with TRBJ1-2; D call uncertain. Trimming stripped 0 bases from V and 6 bases from J, with 8 bases between. The CDR3 is 13 amino acids. Germline CDR1 and CDR2: MNHEY and SMNVEV (reference sequence). The CDR3 reads CASSLSGYDGYTF. The CDR3 DNA follows: TGTGCCAGCAGTTTATCCGGGTATGATGGCTACACCTTC.

The genes are TRBV5-5 and TRBJ1-4; 8 bases are a match to TRBD1. From germline, CDR1 is SGHKS and CDR2 YYEKEE (reference sequence). The CDR3 runs to 16 residues. V gave up 1 base and J gave up 5 bases; unmatched junction bases: 7. The CDR3 DNA reads TGTGCCAGCAGCTTGTCCCGGACAGGGTCCAATGAAAAACTGTTTTTT. Translating it yields CASSLSRTGSNEKLFF.

This clone was seen only once. V gene TRBV4-2 combines with J gene TRBJ2-1, with D hard to call. Trimming shortened V by 1 base and J by 6 bases, and 1 base separated the two germline ends. CDR1 LGHNA and CDR2 YNFKEQ come from the germline V gene. The CDR3 is made up of 11 amino acids. Here the CDR3 reads CASSQGNEQFF. CDR3 DNA: TGTGCCAGCAGCCAAGGCAATGAGCAGTTCTTC.

The chain carries TRBV19 and TRBJ1-1; the match to TRBD1 covers 7 bases. After removal of 10 bases from V and 5 bases from J, the junction contained 10 bases not matched to a gene. CDR3 length: 13 residues. The V gene's germline CDR1 is LNHDA and CDR2 SQIVND (reference sequence). The CDR3 loop reads CATENRGGTEAFF. DNA for the CDR3: TGTGCCACCGAAAACAGGGGAGGGACTGAAGCTTTCTTT.

The chain uses TRBV7-2 and TRBJ2-7, with unresolved D. The V gene lost 2 bases and the J gene lost 6 bases, with 14 bases spanning the gap. Per the germline V gene, CDR1 is SGHTA and CDR2 is FQGNSA. The CDR3 extends over 14 amino acids. This CDR3 reads CASSLNDPRGEQYF. The CDR3, as DNA: TGTGCCAGCAGCTTAAACGACCCGCGCGGCGAGCAGTACTTC.

In DNA form, the CDR3 reads TGTGCCATAAGGACAGGGGTTGAAAAACTGTTTTTT. It translates to CAIRTGVEKLFF. The chain links TRBV7-9 to TRBJ1-4; TRBD1 aligns across 9 bases. The germline V gene encodes CDR1 SEHNR and CDR2 FQNEAQ (reference sequence). The CDR3 consists of 12 residues. V lost 10 bases and J lost 7; bases outside the gene matches: 4.

The chain uses TRBV5-6 and TRBJ2-5; no clear D. CDR3 length: 11 amino acids. Trimming removed 1 base from V and 5 bases from J, with 3 bases in between. Per the germline V gene, CDR1 is SGHDT and CDR2 is YYEEEE. CDR3 bases: TGTGCCAGCAGCTTGAGCGAGACCCAGTACTTC. Translated, it gives CASSLSETQYF.

The CDR3 DNA is TGTGCCAGCAGCCCACAGGGGAATGGCTACACCTTC. Translating it yields CASSPQGNGYTF. The J gene is TRBJ1-2, the V gene TRBV6-5, with 7 bases that match TRBD1. J was trimmed by 6 bases and V by 6 bases; bases with no gene match: 4. The CDR3 extends over 12 amino acids. Per germline, CDR1 MNHEY and CDR2 SVGAGI.

This clone showed up just a few times. The gene calls are TRBV27 and TRBJ1-2; no definite D call. The CDR3 covers 13 residues. Trimming removed 2 bases at V and 4 bases at J, with 8 bases between. Germline CDR1 and CDR2: MNHEY and SMNVEV (reference sequence). The CDR3 DNA reads as TGTGCCAGCAGTTTAGCAGGCCGCTATGGCTACACCTTC. It translates to CASSLAGRYGYTF.

This rearrangement joins TRBV4-2 to TRBJ1-2, with 7 bases that match TRBD1. The germline V gene encodes CDR1 LGHNA and CDR2 YNFKEQ. The CDR3 extends over 17 amino acids. The V gene end was trimmed by 2 bases and the J gene end by 0 bases; junction bases not matched to a gene: 9. CDR3 sequence (DNA): TGTGCCAGCAGCCAAAACGCGGGACAGCCTGCTAACTATGGCTACACCTTC. Translated, it gives CASSQNAGQPANYGYTF.

The rearrangement links TRBV7-6 to TRBJ2-7; D is unclear. V lost 1 base and J 2 bases, leaving 9 bases between the germline ends. Germline-derived CDR1 and CDR2 are SGHVS and FNYEAQ. This CDR3 is built from 14 residues. The CDR3 DNA follows: TGTGCCAGCAGCTTAGTACGGGCCCCCTACGAGCAGTACTTC. Its translation: CASSLVRAPYEQYF.

V and J are TRBV27 and TRBJ2-7; D remains ambiguous. In germline, CDR1 is MNHEY, CDR2 SMNVEV (reference sequence). CDR3 length equals 17 residues. V shed 3 bases and J shed 0 bases, with 18 bases lying between them. Here the CDR3 reads CASSFSHEDPGSYEQYF. CDR3 bases: TGTGCCAGCAGTTTTTCCCACGAAGACCCTGGCTCCTACGAGCAGTACTTC.

This clone appeared a few times. J is TRBJ1-4 and V is TRBV7-6; 8 positions match TRBD1. CDR1 is SGHVS and CDR2 is FNYEAQ in the germline V gene. Unmatched junction bases numbered 4, after V lost 5 bases and J lost 8 bases. The CDR3 length is 13 residues. The CDR3 loop is CASSTGGREKLFF. CDR3 bases: TGTGCCAGCAGCACAGGGGGTCGGGAAAAACTGTTTTTT.

The chain carries TRBV27 and TRBJ2-2; the D gene could be TRBD1 or TRBD2 (5 bases each). V was cut by 2 bases and J by 8 bases, with 12 bases left in between. This CDR3 is 14 amino acids long. Germline loops: CDR1 MNHEY, CDR2 SMNVEV (reference sequence). CDR3 in DNA: TGTGCCAGCAGTTTAGTGGGACCGGCTGGGGAGCTGTTTTTT. This gives the protein CASSLVGPAGELFF.

The chain recombines TRBV25-1 with TRBJ1-5, with D hard to call. V was shortened by 3 bases and J by 3 bases, with 9 bases between the two germline ends. This CDR3 spans 14 amino acids. The germline gives CDR1 MGHDK, CDR2 SYGVNS. The CDR3 region is CASSDLQTNQPQHF. CDR3 bases: TGTGCCAGCAGTGATCTTCAGACCAATCAGCCCCAGCATTTT.

The rearrangement joins TRBV19 to TRBJ1-1; no clear D. The CDR3 length is 13 residues. Germline V lookup: CDR1 LNHDA, CDR2 SQIVND (reference sequence). The germline V and J ends were trimmed by 3 bases and 2 bases, with 7 bases remaining between them. Written as DNA, the CDR3 is TGTGCCAGTAGTATTTCTGACAACACTGAAGCTTTCTTT. Encoded protein: CASSISDNTEAFF.

The count of this clone is one. V gene TRBV27 combines with J gene TRBJ2-1, with 8 bases identical to TRBD2. The junction had 0 bases not matched to a gene; V was cut back by 2 bases and J by 0 bases. Germline V gene lookup returns CDR1 MNHEY and CDR2 SMNVEV (reference sequence). The CDR3 length is 15 residues. CDR3 coding DNA: TGTGCCAGCAGTTTAGGGACTAGCTCCTACAATGAGCAGTTCTTC. Translated, it gives CASSLGTSSYNEQFF.